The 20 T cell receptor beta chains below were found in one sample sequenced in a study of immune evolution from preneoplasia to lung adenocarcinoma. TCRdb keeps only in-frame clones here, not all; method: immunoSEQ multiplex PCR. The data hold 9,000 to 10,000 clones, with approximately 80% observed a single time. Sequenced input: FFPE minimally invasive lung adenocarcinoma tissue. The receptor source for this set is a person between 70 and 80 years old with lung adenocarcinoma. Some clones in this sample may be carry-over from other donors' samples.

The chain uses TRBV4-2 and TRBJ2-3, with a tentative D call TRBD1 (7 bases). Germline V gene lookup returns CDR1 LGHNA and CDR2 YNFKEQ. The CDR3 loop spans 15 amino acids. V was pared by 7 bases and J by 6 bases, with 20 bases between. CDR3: CASTDGRSGGDTQYF. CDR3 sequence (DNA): TGTGCCAGCACCGATGGGCGGTCAGGGGGGGATACGCAGTATTTT.

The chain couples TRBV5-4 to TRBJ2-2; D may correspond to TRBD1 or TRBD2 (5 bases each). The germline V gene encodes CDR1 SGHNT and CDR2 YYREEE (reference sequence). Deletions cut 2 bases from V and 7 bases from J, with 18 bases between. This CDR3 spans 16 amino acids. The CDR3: CASSFGGLRRGGELFF. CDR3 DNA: TGTGCCAGCAGCTTTGGCGGGTTGAGAAGGGGCGGGGAGCTGTTTTTT.

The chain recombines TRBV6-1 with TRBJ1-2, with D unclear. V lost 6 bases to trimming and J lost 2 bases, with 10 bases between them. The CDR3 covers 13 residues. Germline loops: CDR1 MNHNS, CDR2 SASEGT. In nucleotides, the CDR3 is TGTGCCAGCAGGTTAGACTTAAACTATGGCTACACCTTC. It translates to CASRLDLNYGYTF.

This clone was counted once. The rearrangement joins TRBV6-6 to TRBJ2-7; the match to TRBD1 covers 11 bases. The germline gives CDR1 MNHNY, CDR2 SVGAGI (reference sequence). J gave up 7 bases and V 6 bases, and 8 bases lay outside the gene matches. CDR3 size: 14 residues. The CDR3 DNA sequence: TGTGCCAGCAGGTCTGGACAGGGGGCGGGGGAGCAGTACTTC. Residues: CASRSGQGAGEQYF.

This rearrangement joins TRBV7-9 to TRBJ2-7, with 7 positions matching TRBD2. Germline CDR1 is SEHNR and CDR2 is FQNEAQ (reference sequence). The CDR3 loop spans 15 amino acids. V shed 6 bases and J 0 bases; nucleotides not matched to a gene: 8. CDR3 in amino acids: CASSHTSESSYEQYF. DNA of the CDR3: TGTGCCAGCAGTCATACTAGCGAAAGCTCCTACGAGCAGTACTTC.

The CDR3 loop is CASSLQGDSTEAFF. The CDR3 DNA reads TGTGCCAGCAGCTTACAGGGTGATAGCACTGAAGCTTTCTTT. The chain uses TRBV9 and TRBJ1-1; weak D call: TRBD1 (6 bases). Germline CDR1 is SGDLS and CDR2 is YYNGEE. V was shortened by 4 bases and J by 4 bases, with 14 bases between the two germline ends. This CDR3 has 14 amino acids.

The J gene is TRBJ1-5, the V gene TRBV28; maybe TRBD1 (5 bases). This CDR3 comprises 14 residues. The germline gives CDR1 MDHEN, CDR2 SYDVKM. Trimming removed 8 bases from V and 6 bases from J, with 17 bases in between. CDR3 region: CASVGTGSGQPQHF. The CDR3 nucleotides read TGTGCCAGCGTAGGGACCGGATCAGGTCAGCCCCAGCATTTT.

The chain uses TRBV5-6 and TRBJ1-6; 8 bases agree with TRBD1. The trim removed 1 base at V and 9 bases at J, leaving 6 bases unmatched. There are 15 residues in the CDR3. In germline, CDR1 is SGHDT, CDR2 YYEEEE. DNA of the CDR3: TGTGCCAGCAGCTTGAGGACAGGGATGAGTTCACCCCTCCACTTT. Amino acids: CASSLRTGMSSPLHF.

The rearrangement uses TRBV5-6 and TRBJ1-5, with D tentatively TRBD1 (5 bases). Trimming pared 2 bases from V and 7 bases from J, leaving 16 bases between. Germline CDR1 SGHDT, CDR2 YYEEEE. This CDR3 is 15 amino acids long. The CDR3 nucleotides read TGTGCCAGCAGCTTCAGGGTAAGCTTAGGGCAGCCCCAGCATTTT. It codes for CASSFRVSLGQPQHF.

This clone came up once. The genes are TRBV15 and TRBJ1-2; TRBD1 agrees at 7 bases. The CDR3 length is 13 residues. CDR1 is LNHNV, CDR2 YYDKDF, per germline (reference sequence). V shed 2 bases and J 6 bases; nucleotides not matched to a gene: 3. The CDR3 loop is CATSRFGQDGYTF. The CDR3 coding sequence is TGTGCCACCAGCAGATTCGGACAGGATGGCTACACCTTC. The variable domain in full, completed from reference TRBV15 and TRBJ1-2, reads DAMVIQNPRYQVTQFGKPVTLSCSQTLNHNVMYWYQQKSSQAPKLLFHYYDKDFNNEADTPDNFQSRRPNTSFCFLDIRSPGLGDTAMYLCATSRFGQDGYTFGSGTRLTVV.

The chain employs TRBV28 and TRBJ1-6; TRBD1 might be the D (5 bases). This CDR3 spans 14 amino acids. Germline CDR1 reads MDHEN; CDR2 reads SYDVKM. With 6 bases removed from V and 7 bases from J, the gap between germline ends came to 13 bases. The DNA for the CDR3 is TGTGCCAGCAGGCCGGGACTGCCCAATTCACCCCTCCACTTT. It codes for CASRPGLPNSPLHF.

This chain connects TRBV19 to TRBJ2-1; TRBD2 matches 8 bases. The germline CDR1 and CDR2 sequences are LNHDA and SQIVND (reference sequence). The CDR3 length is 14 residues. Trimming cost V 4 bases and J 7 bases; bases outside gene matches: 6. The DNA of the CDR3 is TGTGCCAGTAGTACTAGCGGGCGGGGTAATGAGCAGTTCTTC. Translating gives CASSTSGRGNEQFF.

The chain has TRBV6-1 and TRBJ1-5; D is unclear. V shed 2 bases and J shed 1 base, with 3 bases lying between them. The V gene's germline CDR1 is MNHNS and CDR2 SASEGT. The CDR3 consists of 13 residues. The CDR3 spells CASSEQSNQPQHF. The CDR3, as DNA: TGTGCCAGCAGTGAACAAAGCAATCAGCCCCAGCATTTT.

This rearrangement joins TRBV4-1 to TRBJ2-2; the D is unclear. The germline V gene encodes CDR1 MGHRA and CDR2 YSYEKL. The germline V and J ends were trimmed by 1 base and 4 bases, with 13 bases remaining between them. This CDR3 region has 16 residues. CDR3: CASSQVDMGFTGELFF. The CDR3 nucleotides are TGCGCCAGCAGCCAAGTCGATATGGGGTTCACCGGGGAGCTGTTTTTT.

The CDR3 DNA is TGCGCCAGCAGCCCAAGAGGGGAGCCGGGGCAGCCCCAGCATTTT. Its translation is CASSPRGEPGQPQHF. The chain links TRBV5-1 to TRBJ1-5, with D tentatively TRBD1 (5 bases). Germline lookup yields CDR1 SGHRS and CDR2 YFSETQ. Trimming removed 4 bases from V and 7 bases from J, with 18 bases in between. The CDR3 contains 15 residues.

Here the CDR3 reads CASRGLNTEAFF. CDR3 coding DNA: TGCGCCAGCAGGGGCCTGAACACTGAAGCTTTCTTT. The chain links TRBV10-2 to TRBJ1-1, with D unclear. This CDR3 spans 12 amino acids. Germline CDR1 and CDR2: WSHSY and SAAADI. Trimming took 6 bases from V and 0 from J, leaving 5 bases between them.

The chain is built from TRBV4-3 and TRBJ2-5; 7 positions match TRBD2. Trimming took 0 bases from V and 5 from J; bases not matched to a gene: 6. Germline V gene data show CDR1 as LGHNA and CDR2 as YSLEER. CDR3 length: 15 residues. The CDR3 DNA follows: TGCGCCAGCAGCCAAGAGGGGGGGACTCGGGAGACCCAGTACTTC. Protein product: CASSQEGGTRETQYF.

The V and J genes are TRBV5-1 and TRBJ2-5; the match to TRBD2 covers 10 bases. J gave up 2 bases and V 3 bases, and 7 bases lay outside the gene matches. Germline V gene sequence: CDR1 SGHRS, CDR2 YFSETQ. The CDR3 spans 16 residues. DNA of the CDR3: TGCGCCAGCAGCTCGTTAGCGGGAGGAGGGCAAGAGACCCAGTACTTC. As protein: CASSSLAGGGQETQYF.

The CDR3 sequence: CASSELAGDTDTQYF. As DNA, the CDR3 is TGTGCCAGCAGTGAGTTAGCGGGAGACACAGATACGCAGTATTTT. The chain recombines TRBV6-4 with TRBJ2-3; 9 bases are a match to TRBD2. CDR3 size: 15 residues. Trimming removed 3 bases from V and 2 bases from J; junction bases left unmatched: 3. Per the germline V gene, CDR1 is MRHNA and CDR2 is SNTAGT.

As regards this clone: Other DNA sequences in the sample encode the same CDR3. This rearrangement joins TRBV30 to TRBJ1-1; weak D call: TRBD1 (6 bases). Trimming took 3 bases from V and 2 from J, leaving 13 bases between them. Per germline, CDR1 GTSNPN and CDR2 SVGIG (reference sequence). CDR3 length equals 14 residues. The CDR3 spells CAWRGQGGNTEAFF. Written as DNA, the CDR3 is TGTGCCTGGAGGGGACAAGGCGGTAACACTGAAGCTTTCTTT.